The clone carrying this T cell receptor beta chain was counted a few times. Every bit of the isolated RNA underwent reverse transcription, so sequencing read expressed TCRB transcripts. Reads from naive, central memory and regulatory T cell samples averaged about 3.57 million. The table came from immunoSEQ multiplex PCR; TCRdb's copy has only in-frame clones and leaves some out. The sample shows 850,000 to 900,000 clones, about a sixth of them seen only once. The data belong to a study of beta chain features in type 1 diabetes. From germline, CDR1 is MDHEN and CDR2 SYDVKM. The CDR3 runs to 15 residues. The V end was cut by 6 bases, the J end by 0 bases, with 15 bases between.

The specimen was naive CD4+ T cells from blood. The gene calls are TRBV28 and TRBJ2-7; TRBD1 is a possible D gene (5 bases). This sequence originates from a young woman in good health. The CDR3, as DNA: TGTGCCAGCAGCCCCGGCGCAGGGTCCTCCTACGAGCAGTACTTC. Translated, it gives CASSPGAGSSYEQYF.